The T cell receptor beta chain under discussion was sequenced for a study of blood T cells in healthy people across ages. General observations from the study: When set beside aged donors, long-lived donors presented more naive CD4+ cells and higher diversity.

This clonotype was observed a few times. What it recognizes is unknown. Alongside a J-beta primer mix, a sample-barcoded 5' primer served in a second PCR lasting about 7 to 12 cycles. Sequencing recovered at least 2.5 million CDR3-containing paired-end reads from each sample. In TCRdb, the 5' RACE reads were re-called with MiXCR into one record per CDR3 protein. Among 780,000 or so distinct CDR3 sequences listed, 45% to 70% were seen once. The germline V gene has CDR1 SGHRS and CDR2 YFSETQ. The CDR3 has 15 amino acids. V was cut by 6 bases and J by 3 bases, with 18 bases left in between. The specimen sequenced was blood. The origin of this receptor is a middle-aged man in good health. This chain uses TRBV5-1 with TRBJ1-1; D is unclear. Here the CDR3 DNA reads TGCGCCAGCACCCTCAGCGCCGGGTCTTACACTGAAGCTTTCTTT. It encodes CASTLSAGSYTEAFF. Variable domain in full (rest from reference TRBV5-1 and TRBJ1-1): KAGVTQTPRYLIKTRGQQVTLSCSPISGHRSVSWYQQTPGQGLQFLFEYFSETQRNKGNFPGRFSGRQFSNSRSEMNVSTLELGDSALYLCASTLSAGSYTEAFFGQGTRLTVV.